The T cell receptor (beta chain) under discussion was sequenced for a study of blood T cells in healthy people across ages. General observations from the study: Versus aged donors, long-lived donors had higher diversity and more naive CD4+ cells.

Healthy individuals of Caucasian origin from Russia, aged 6 to 90, served as donors. The germline V and J ends were trimmed by 3 bases and 4 bases, with 9 bases remaining between them. Germline V gene data show CDR1 as SEHNR and CDR2 as FQNEAQ (reference sequence). This CDR3 has 13 amino acids. PCR was performed a second time for 7 to 11 cycles using a sample-barcoded 5' primer and a J-beta primer mix. A template-switch adaptor that had 12 random nucleotides put a tag on each cDNA molecule. There were at least 3 million CDR3-containing paired-end reads obtained from each sample. TCRdb reprocessed the 5' RACE reads with MiXCR, giving one entry per CDR3 protein. Counted here are under 2 million distinct CDR3 sequences, 34% occurring once; the ten biggest clones make up approximately 10%. Concerning this clonotype: Antigen: not known.

J is TRBJ2-5 and V is TRBV7-9; D ambiguous. The sequence came from a woman under 40 in good health. The sequencing sample was made of blood. In DNA, the CDR3 is TGTGCCAGCAGCTTTACAGTAAGAGAGACCCAGTACTTC. This codes for CASSFTVRETQYF.